Below, 10 T cell receptor beta chains from the same sample are listed, as sequenced in a study of cytomegalovirus exposure and HLA in healthy donors. The PCR contained 60 Vbeta and 13 Jbeta primers. Measured with immunoSEQ multiplex PCR; TCRdb has only the in-frame clones, and not every one. This sample yields around 86,000 clones, of which approximately 7.7% are seen a single time; 2.3% belongs to the top ten. The sample comprised PBMCs. These TCRs come from a man in his fifties in good health and CMV-seronegative.

This clone has just a few counts. CDR3 bases: TGTGCCAGCAGCTTCGACAGGATTAATCAGCCCCAGCATTTT. Translating it yields CASSFDRINQPQHF. The chain has TRBV28 and TRBJ1-5; TRBD1 might be the D (6 bases). The germline V gene encodes CDR1 MDHEN and CDR2 SYDVKM. V shed 6 bases and J shed 4 bases, with 13 bases lying between them. This CDR3 has 14 residues.

This clone came up a few times. The V and J genes are TRBV18 and TRBJ1-1; D is unresolved. The germline CDR1 and CDR2 sequences are KGHSH and LQKENI. V lost 4 bases and J 7 bases, leaving 16 bases between the germline ends. The CDR3 length is 14 residues. The CDR3 region is CASSHGGNADEAFF. DNA for the CDR3: TGTGCCAGCTCACACGGCGGGAACGCAGATGAAGCTTTCTTT.

The gene calls are TRBV21-1 and TRBJ1-1; the listed D gene, TRBD1, was not tested against the DNA. TRBV21-1 is a pseudogene. This CDR3 comprises 16 residues. The CDR3 loop reads CASSRGQGEKNTEAFF. The CDR3 bases are TGTGCCAGCAGCAGAGGACAGGGCGAGAAGAACACTGAAGCTTTCTTT.

V usage is TRBV5-1 and J usage is TRBJ2-5; 9 nucleotides match TRBD1. Germline CDR1 and CDR2: SGHRS and YFSETQ. The CDR3 totals 15 residues. The J segment lost 2 bases and the V segment lost 3 bases, leaving 5 bases of the junction unmatched. The CDR3 is CASSSGDRGQETQYF. The CDR3 DNA reads as TGCGCCAGCAGCTCCGGTGACAGGGGGCAAGAGACCCAGTACTTC. Complete variable domain (other parts from reference TRBV5-1 and TRBJ2-5): KAGVTQTPRYLIKTRGQQVTLSCSPISGHRSVSWYQQTPGQGLQFLFEYFSETQRNKGNFPGRFSGRQFSNSRSEMNVSTLELGDSALYLCASSSGDRGQETQYFGPGTRLLVL.

The chain couples TRBV5-1 to TRBJ2-5; 10 nucleotides line up with TRBD1. This CDR3 has 14 amino acids. The V gene's germline CDR1 is SGHRS and CDR2 YFSETQ. V lost 5 bases to trimming and J lost 3 bases; unmatched junction nucleotides: 4. Here the CDR3 DNA reads TGCGCCAGCAGAAACGGACAGGGGGAAGAGACCCAGTACTTC. Protein product: CASRNGQGEETQYF.

A note on this clone: The DNA is left out, because the CDR3 cannot be placed on it with certainty; the CDR3 is given as TCRdb lists it. V and J are TRBV12-2 and TRBJ1-2; the table's D gene call, TRBD1, was not cross checked with the DNA. TRBV12-2 counts as a pseudogene. The CDR3 sequence runs 16 residues, both termini included. The CDR3 region is CASRLWARGAIYGYTF.

The gene calls are TRBV13 and TRBJ2-1; 7 bases are shared with TRBD1. V shed 0 bases and J 6 bases; nucleotides not matched to a gene: 5. There are 15 residues in the CDR3. CDR1 is PRHDT and CDR2 is FYEKMQ in the germline V gene (reference sequence). The DNA for the CDR3 is TGTGCCAGCAGCTTAGGGGACAGGATGCGCAATGAGCAGTTCTTC. The encoded protein is CASSLGDRMRNEQFF.

Only a few counts were recorded for this clone. This chain connects TRBV5-6 to TRBJ2-1, with D perhaps TRBD2 (5 bases). The CDR3 consists of 16 residues. In germline, CDR1 is SGHDT, CDR2 YYEEEE. V shed 1 base and J shed 7 bases, with 18 bases lying between them. This chain's CDR3 is CASSLLAATSINEQFF. The CDR3, as DNA: TGTGCCAGCAGCTTGCTAGCAGCGACCTCCATAAATGAGCAGTTCTTC.

A few counts support this clone. One end of the junction varies from germline; a read error may be responsible. This same CDR3 is encoded by further DNA sequences in the sample. This chain links TRBV28 with TRBJ2-7; D is possibly TRBD2 (6 bases). CDR1 is MDHEN and CDR2 is SYDVKM in the germline V gene. The CDR3 runs to 15 residues. DNA of the CDR3: TGTGCCAGCAGCCTTCTCGGGGGAGACCTCTACGAGAAGTACTTT. It translates to CASSLLGGDLYEKYF.

This clone turned up a few times. V gene TRBV20-1 combines with J gene TRBJ2-7; 7 bases agree with TRBD2. Trimming at V came to 7 bases and at J to 4 bases, leaving 4 bases not matched to a gene. The germline gives CDR1 DFQATT, CDR2 SNEGSKA (reference sequence). CDR3 length: 11 amino acids. This CDR3 reads CSGAGLYEQYF. For the CDR3, the DNA is TGCAGTGGAGCGGGACTTTACGAGCAGTACTTC.